This note documents a single T cell receptor beta chain sequence. This receptor's antigen is unknown. Base qualities were left out, and no much larger clone turns up one base away. This record belongs to a study of CD4 T cell repertoires in COVID-19 (dated by TCRdb to the early 2020s). About the full investigation: For cross-reactivity analysis, CFSE-low cells were expanded with IL-2 for roughly nine days and were then relabeled and restimulated with spike proteins from other coronaviruses. The study characterized naturally processed CD4+ T cell responses to SARS-CoV-2 spike and nucleoprotein in COVID-19-recovered individuals, using TCR Vbeta sequencing to assess clonal composition. Subset-level TCR Vbeta repertoire analysis of SARS-CoV-2-reactive T cells was performed in three recovered individuals.

The library was obtained by the immunoSEQ multiplex PCR assay. The paper's data handling went like this. Repertoire overlap between subsets was quantified using the Chao-Jaccard similarity index and counts of shared clonotypes. This is the immuneACCESS table as TCRdb keeps it, with only in-frame sequences that have V and J called. A part of the clones is gone; compared with another copy, unresolved V genes explain less than half, and the rest is unexplained. V and J calls and clone size follow that table, whereas D and trimming were derived from the DNA. The sample table holds more than 20,000 clones, of which about 94% were seen once. The biggest ten clones account for around 0.66% of the sample. Results and caveats for the whole study, not just this receptor: Two or all three memory subsets shared several of the most expanded SARS-CoV-2-reactive clonotypes, which suggests intraclonal diversification. Between about 6.5 and 28% of SARS-CoV-2 clonotypes were also detected in secondary cultures stimulated with SARS-CoV and/or HKU1 spike, a finding consistent with cross-reactivity.

Memory T cell samples that were not cultured were sequenced immediately after ex vivo isolation. From peripheral blood mononuclear cells, the researchers isolated CD4+ total memory, central memory, effector memory and circulating T follicular helper cells. The sample in question was circulating follicular helper CD4+ T cells (cTfh) from blood, obtained before the COVID-19 pandemic. The cell subset or site label of this sample denotes: circulating T follicular helper cells. The receptor's source is a human donor who had COVID-19.

The CDR3 sequence is CAWSVGGTQYF. The base sequence is TGTGCCTGGAGTGTAGGCGGGACGCAGTATTTT. The chain uses TRBV30 and TRBJ2-3; TRBD2 could be the D gene, as 5 bases match. Trimming costs V 0 bases and J 9 bases, and their ends lie 7 bases apart. The germline V gene (reference sequence) sets CDR1 to GTSNPN and CDR2 to SVGIG. From its cysteine to its phenylalanine, the CDR3 spans 11 amino acids. Kept here is only the CDR3 DNA, which spans 33 bases and is read in frame from base 1.